This T cell receptor beta chain was retrieved from a study of T cells in Graves' hyperthyroidism and ophthalmopathy. General study results and limits: Blood samples included most of the expanded thyroid clonotypes exceeding 0.001. The model forecast ophthalmopathy, anticipating it by a median around 6.5 months before onset.

The germline CDR1 and CDR2 sequences are DFQATT and SNEGSKA (reference sequence). The CDR3 covers 14 residues. The germline V and J ends were trimmed by 6 bases and 0 bases, with 12 bases remaining between them. What was amplified from RNA transcripts were TCR beta CDR3 regions. TCR CDR3 underwent first-round RT-PCR with the HTBI primer set. Each CDR3 protein is one row after TCRdb ran MiXCR on the multiplex PCR reads. The repertoire holds almost 500,000 distinct CDR3 sequences, with roughly 22% as singletons. On this clonotype: No antigen is known for it.

Ophthalmopathy patients had moderate-to-severe active disease, CAS ≥3, NOSPECS ≥4, and disease duration under 3 months. The chain joins TRBV20-1 to TRBJ2-1; D perhaps matches TRBD2 (5 bases). The source is a woman aged 65 to 85 with Graves' ophthalmopathy. Sequencing was performed on blood. The CDR3 loop reads CSAPERSSYNEQFF. Written as DNA, the CDR3 is TGCAGTGCCCCGGAGCGGAGCTCCTACAATGAGCAGTTCTTC.